The 11 T cell receptor beta chains below all came from one sample that was sequenced in a study of blood T cell repertoires in COVID-19 (dated by TCRdb to 2019 to 2021). Libraries were built with the immunoSEQ multiplex PCR assay. Not all clones reach the TCRdb copy of this immuneACCESS table, which keeps in-frame sequences only. Checked studies attribute under half of the gap to unresolved V genes and leave the rest unexplained. Present in this sample are around 250,000 clones, over 65% of which were seen just once. Under 5.5% of the sample rests with the top ten. The sample was peripheral blood. These receptors came from a man aged 60 to 75 who had recovered from COVID-19.

Remarks on this clone: Sequence at one end of the junction differs from germline and may be a read error. The chain recombines TRBV4-2 with TRBJ2-3; D might be TRBD2 (6 bases). CDR1 and CDR2 from the germline V gene are LGHNA and YNFKEQ. The CDR3 is made up of 13 amino acids. The CDR3 bases are TGTGCCAGCAGCCAAACTACCGGGACTCGCCCCCGGTTT. This encodes CASSQTTGTRPRF.

The chain couples TRBV19 to TRBJ2-1; 7 bases align to TRBD1. Germline assignment: CDR1 LNHDA and CDR2 SQIVND (reference sequence). V gave up 5 bases and J gave up 8 bases; unmatched junction bases: 6. The CDR3 totals 13 residues. Written as DNA, the CDR3 is TGTGCCAGTAGTCCCGACAGGGACCATGAGCAGTTCTTC. It yields the protein CASSPDRDHEQFF.

The chain employs TRBV11-2 and TRBJ2-3; 7 bases map to TRBD2. Germline trimming cut 5 bases from V and 3 bases from J; bases unmatched to any gene: 5. The CDR3 is 14 residues long. The V gene's germline CDR1 is SGHAT and CDR2 FQNNGV. For the CDR3, the DNA is TGTGCCAGCAGCCTCGGGAGGAGGACAGATACGCAGTATTTT. As protein: CASSLGRRTDTQYF.

The chain's CDR3 is CASRARGGFYEQYF. The CDR3 DNA is TGTGCCAGCAGGGCCCGGGGGGGATTTTACGAGCAGTACTTC. J is TRBJ2-7 and V is TRBV6-5; 8 bases are shared with TRBD2. V lost 6 bases, J lost 4 bases, and 8 bases stayed unmatched. This CDR3 has 14 residues. Germline-derived CDR1 and CDR2 are MNHEY and SVGAGI.

The V and J genes are TRBV6-2 or TRBV6-3 and TRBJ2-2; the D is unclear. Germline lookup yields CDR1 MNHEY and CDR2 SVGEGT. Trimming took 3 bases from V and 1 from J, leaving 9 bases between them. This CDR3 has 15 residues. The CDR3 spells CASSYRPGNTGELFF. For the CDR3, the DNA is TGTGCCAGCAGTTATCGCCCCGGGAACACCGGGGAGCTGTTTTTT.

This chain joins TRBV12-5 and TRBJ2-5, with D perhaps matching TRBD1 (5 bases). Germline-derived CDR1 and CDR2 are LGHNT and FRNRAP. V lost 2 bases and J 7 bases, leaving 11 bases between the germline ends. The CDR3 spans 13 residues. The CDR3, as DNA: TGTGCTAGTGGTTTGCAGGGCCTGGGGACCCAGTACTTC. Translating gives CASGLQGLGTQYF.

The chain recombines TRBV27 with TRBJ2-5; D might be TRBD1 (6 bases). V was pared by 6 bases and J by 14 bases, with 19 bases between. Germline V CDR1 and CDR2: MNHEY, SMNVEV (reference sequence). The CDR3 extends over 12 amino acids. CDR3 DNA sequence: TGTGCCAGCAGCAACCCTAACAGGGCTGAATACTTC. Residues: CASSNPNRAEYF.

The J gene is TRBJ1-5, the V gene TRBV11-2; D remains unclear. V shed 1 base and J shed 9 bases, with 13 bases lying between them. Germline CDR1 and CDR2: SGHAT and FQNNGV. The CDR3 is made up of 14 amino acids. CDR3 sequence (DNA): TGTGCCAGCAGCTTAGCCTCCGACTTCGGGCCCCAGCATTTT. It encodes CASSLASDFGPQHF.

The chain employs TRBV27 and TRBJ2-7, with TRBD1 identical over 7 bases. The CDR3 has 15 residues. CDR1 and CDR2 from the germline V gene are MNHEY and SMNVEV (reference sequence). The V segment lost 4 bases and the J segment 4 bases; nucleotides outside the gene matches: 10. The CDR3 coding sequence is TGTGCCAGCAGTTCTGTTAGGGGGCGTCCGTACGAGCAGTACTTC. The encoded protein is CASSSVRGRPYEQYF.

This chain uses TRBV27 with TRBJ1-2, with D perhaps TRBD1 (5 bases). Germline lookup yields CDR1 MNHEY and CDR2 SMNVEV (reference sequence). There are 15 residues in the CDR3. The germline V and J ends were trimmed by 4 bases and 7 bases, with 19 bases remaining between them. In DNA form, the CDR3 reads TGTGCCAGCAGTTCTCGACCAACAGGATCGGGTGGCTACACCTTC. As protein: CASSSRPTGSGGYTF.

The chain joins TRBV18 to TRBJ2-6; a weak D match, TRBD1 (6 bases). V was trimmed by 4 bases and J by 1 base, leaving 17 bases between them. The germline V gene has CDR1 KGHSH and CDR2 LQKENI. The CDR3 spans 18 residues. CDR3 in amino acids: CASSQFRTVESGANVLTF. Here the CDR3 DNA reads TGTGCCAGCTCACAATTCCGGACAGTAGAATCTGGGGCCAACGTCCTGACTTTC.